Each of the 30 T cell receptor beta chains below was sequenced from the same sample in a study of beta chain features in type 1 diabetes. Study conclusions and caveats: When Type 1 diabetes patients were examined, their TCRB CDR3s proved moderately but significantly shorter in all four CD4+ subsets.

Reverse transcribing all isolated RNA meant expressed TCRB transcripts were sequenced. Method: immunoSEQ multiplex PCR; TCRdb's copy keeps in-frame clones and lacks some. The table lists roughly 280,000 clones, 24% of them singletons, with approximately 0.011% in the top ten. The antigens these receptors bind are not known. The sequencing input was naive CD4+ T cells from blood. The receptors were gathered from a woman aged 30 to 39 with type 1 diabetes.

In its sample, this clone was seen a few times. CDR3 sequence (DNA): TGTGCCAGCTCACCGAACAGGGCAGAGCTTTTCGCTGGGGCCAACGTCCTGACTTTC. Its protein product is CASSPNRAELFAGANVLTF. V gene TRBV18 combines with J gene TRBJ2-6; TRBD1 is a possible D gene (6 bases). CDR1 and CDR2 (germline): KGHSH, LQKENI. The V and J ends lost 3 bases and 2 bases respectively, with 20 bases between them. This CDR3 contains 19 residues. Full variable domain (rest looked up from reference TRBV18 and TRBJ2-6): NAGVMQNPRHLVRRRGQEARLRCSPMKGHSHVYWYRQLPEEGLKFMVYLQKENIIDESGMPKERFSAEFPKEGPSILRIQQVVRGDSAAYFCASSPNRAELFAGANVLTFGAGSRLTVL.

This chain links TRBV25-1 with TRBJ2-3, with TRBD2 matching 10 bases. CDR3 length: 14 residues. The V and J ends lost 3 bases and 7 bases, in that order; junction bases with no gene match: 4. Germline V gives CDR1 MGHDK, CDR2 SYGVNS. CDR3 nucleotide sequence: TGTGCCAGCAGTGACAGCGGGAGGGTGAATACGCAGTATTTT. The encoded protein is CASSDSGRVNTQYF. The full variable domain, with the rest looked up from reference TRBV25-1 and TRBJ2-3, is EADIYQTPRYLVIGTGKKITLECSQTMGHDKMYWYQQDPGMELHLIHYSYGVNSTEKGDLSSESTVSRIRTEHFPLTLESARPSHTSQYLCASSDSGRVNTQYFGPGTRLTVL.

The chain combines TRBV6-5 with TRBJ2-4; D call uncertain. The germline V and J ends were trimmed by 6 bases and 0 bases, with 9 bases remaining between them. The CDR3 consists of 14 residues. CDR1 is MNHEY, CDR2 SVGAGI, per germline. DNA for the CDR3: TGTGCCAGCAGACCCCAGATAGCCAAAAACATTCAGTACTTC. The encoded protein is CASRPQIAKNIQYF.

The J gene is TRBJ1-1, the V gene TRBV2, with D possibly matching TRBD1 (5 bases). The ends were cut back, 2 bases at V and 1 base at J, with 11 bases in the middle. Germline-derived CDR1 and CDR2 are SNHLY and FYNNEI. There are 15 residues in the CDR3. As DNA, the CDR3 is TGTGCCAGCAGTGAATCCCAGGGCGCGAACACTGAAGCTTTCTTT. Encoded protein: CASSESQGANTEAFF.

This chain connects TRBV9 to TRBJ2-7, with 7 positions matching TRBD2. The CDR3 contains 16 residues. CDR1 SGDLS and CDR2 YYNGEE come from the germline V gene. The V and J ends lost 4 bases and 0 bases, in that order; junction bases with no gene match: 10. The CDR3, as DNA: TGTGCCAGCAGCCGGGGAGTAGGCGGGAGCTCCTACGAGCAGTACTTC. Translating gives CASSRGVGGSSYEQYF. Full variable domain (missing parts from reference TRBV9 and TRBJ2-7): DSGVTQTPKHLITATGQRVTLRCSPRSGDLSVYWYQQSLDQGLQFLIQYYNGEERAKGNILERFSAQQFPDLHSELNLSSLELGDSALYFCASSRGVGGSSYEQYFGPGTRLTVT.

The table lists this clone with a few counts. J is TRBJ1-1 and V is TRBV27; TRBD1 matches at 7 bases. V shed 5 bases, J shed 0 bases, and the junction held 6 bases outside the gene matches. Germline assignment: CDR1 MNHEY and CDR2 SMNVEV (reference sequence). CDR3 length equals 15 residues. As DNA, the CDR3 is TGTGCCAGCAGTCTCTCCGGGACAGTGAACACTGAAGCTTTCTTT. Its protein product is CASSLSGTVNTEAFF.

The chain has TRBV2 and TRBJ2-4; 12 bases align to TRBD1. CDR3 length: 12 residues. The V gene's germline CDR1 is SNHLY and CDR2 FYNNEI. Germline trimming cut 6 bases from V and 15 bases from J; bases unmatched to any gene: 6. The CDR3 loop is CASRGQGASRYF. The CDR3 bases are TGTGCCAGCAGGGGACAGGGGGCCTCAAGGTACTTC.

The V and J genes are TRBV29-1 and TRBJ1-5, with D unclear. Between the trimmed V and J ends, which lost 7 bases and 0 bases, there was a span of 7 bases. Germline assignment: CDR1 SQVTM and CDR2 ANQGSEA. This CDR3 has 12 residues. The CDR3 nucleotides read TGCAGCGGAGGGAATAGCAATCAGCCCCAGCATTTT. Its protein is CSGGNSNQPQHF.

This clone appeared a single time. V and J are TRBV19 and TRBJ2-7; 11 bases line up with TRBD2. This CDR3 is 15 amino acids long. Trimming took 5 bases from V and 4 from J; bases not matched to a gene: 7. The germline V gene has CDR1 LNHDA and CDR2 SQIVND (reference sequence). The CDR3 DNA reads TGTGCCAGTAGTCCCGGGACTAGCGGACAATACGAGCAGTACTTC. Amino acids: CASSPGTSGQYEQYF.

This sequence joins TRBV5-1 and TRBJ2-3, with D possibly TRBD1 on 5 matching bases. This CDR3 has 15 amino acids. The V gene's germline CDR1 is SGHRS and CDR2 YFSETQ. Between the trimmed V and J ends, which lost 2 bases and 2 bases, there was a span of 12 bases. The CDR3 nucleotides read TGCGCCAGCAGCTTAGGACAAGAATTCACAGATACGCAGTATTTT. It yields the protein CASSLGQEFTDTQYF.

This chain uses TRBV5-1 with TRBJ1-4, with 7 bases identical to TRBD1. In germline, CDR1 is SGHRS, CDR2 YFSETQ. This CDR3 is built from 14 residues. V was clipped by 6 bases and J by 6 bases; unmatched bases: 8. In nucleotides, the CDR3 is TGCGCCAGCACCCGGCGAGGGGGCGATGAAAAACTGTTTTTT. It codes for CASTRRGGDEKLFF.

CDR3 nucleotide sequence: TGTGCCAGCAGCCAGATAACCGGGACTAGCGGAACCTACGAGCAGTACTTC. This translates into CASSQITGTSGTYEQYF. The chain employs TRBV14 and TRBJ2-7, with 11 bases identical to TRBD2. Germline trimming cut 3 bases from V and 2 bases from J; bases unmatched to any gene: 9. The germline CDR1 and CDR2 sequences are SGHDN and FVKESK. This CDR3 has 17 residues.

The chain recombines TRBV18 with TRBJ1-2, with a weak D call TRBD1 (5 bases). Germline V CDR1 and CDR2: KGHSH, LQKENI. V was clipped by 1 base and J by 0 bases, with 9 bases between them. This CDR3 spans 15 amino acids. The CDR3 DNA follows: TGTGCCAGCTCACCACGTGGGGCCACTAACTATGGCTACACCTTC. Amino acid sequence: CASSPRGATNYGYTF.

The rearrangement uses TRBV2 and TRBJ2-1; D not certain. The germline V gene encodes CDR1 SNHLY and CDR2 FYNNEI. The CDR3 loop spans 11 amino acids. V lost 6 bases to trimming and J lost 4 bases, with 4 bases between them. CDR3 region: CASRRYNEQFF. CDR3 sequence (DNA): TGTGCCAGCAGGAGGTACAATGAGCAGTTCTTC. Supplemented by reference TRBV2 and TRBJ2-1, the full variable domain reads EPEVTQTPSHQVTQMGQEVILRCVPISNHLYFYWYRQILGQKVEFLVSFYNNEISEKSEIFDDQFSVERPDGSNFTLKIRSTKLEDSAMYFCASRRYNEQFFGPGTRLTVL.

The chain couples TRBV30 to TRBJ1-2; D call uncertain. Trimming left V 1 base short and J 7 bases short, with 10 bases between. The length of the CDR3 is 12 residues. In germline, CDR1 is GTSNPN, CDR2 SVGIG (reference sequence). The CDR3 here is CAWSGTNPGYTF. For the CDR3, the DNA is TGTGCCTGGAGTGGCACAAACCCTGGCTACACCTTC. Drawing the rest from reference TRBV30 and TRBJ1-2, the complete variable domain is SQTIHQWPATLVQPVGSPLSLECTVEGTSNPNLYWYRQAAGRGLQLLFYSVGIGQISSEVPQNLSASRPQDRQFILSSKKLLLSDSGFYLCAWSGTNPGYTFGSGTRLTVV.

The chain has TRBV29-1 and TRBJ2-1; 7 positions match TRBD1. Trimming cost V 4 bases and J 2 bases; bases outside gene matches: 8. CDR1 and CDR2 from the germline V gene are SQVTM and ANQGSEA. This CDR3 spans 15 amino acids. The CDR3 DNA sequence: TGCAGCGTTGGAAGCCCAGGGGGAGCCTACAATGAGCAGTTCTTC. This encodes CSVGSPGGAYNEQFF.

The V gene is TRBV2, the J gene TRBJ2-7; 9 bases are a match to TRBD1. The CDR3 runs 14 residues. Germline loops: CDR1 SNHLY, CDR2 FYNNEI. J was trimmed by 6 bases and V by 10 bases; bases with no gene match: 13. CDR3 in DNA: TGTGCCACCAAAAGTAGGACAGGGGTCGTCGAGCAGTACTTC. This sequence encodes CATKSRTGVVEQYF.

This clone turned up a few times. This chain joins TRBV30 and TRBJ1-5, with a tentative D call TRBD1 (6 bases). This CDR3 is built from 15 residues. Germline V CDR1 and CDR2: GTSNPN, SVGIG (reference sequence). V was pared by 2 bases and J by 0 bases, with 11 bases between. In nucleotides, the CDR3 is TGTGCCTGGAGTCTCAGGGGCTTTAGCAATCAGCCCCAGCATTTT. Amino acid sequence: CAWSLRGFSNQPQHF. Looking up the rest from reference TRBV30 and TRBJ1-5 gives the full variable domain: SQTIHQWPATLVQPVGSPLSLECTVEGTSNPNLYWYRQAAGRGLQLLFYSVGIGQISSEVPQNLSASRPQDRQFILSSKKLLLSDSGFYLCAWSLRGFSNQPQHFGDGTRLSIL.

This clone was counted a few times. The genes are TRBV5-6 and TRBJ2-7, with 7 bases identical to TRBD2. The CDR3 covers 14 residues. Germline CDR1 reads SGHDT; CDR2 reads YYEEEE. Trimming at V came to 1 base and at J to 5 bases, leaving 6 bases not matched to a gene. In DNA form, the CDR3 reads TGTGCCAGCAGCTTGTGGGGGGGAACTGACGAGCAGTACTTC. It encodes CASSLWGGTDEQYF.

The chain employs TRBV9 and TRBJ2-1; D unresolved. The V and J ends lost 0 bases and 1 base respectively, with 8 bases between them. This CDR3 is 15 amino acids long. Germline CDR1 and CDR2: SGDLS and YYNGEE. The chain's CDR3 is CASSVDGNSYNEQFF. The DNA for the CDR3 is TGTGCCAGCAGCGTAGATGGCAATTCCTACAATGAGCAGTTCTTC.

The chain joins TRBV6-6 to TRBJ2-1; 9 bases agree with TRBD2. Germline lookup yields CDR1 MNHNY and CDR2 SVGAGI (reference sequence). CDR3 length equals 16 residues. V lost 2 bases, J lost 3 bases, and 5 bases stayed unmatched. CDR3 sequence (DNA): TGTGCCAGCAGTTACACCGCGACTAGCGGCTACAATGAGCAGTTCTTC. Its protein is CASSYTATSGYNEQFF.

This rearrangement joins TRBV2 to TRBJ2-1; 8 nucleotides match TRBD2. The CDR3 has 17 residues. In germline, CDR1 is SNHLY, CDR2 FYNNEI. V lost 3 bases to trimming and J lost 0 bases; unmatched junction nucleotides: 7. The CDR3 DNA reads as TGTGCCAGCAGTGATGTAGGCGGGGGGAGCTCCTACAATGAGCAGTTCTTC. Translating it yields CASSDVGGGSSYNEQFF.

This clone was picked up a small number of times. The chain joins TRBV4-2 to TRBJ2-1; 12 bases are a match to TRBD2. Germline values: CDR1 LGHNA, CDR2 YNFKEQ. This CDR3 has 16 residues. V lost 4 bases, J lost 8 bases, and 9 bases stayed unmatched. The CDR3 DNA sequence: TGTGCCAGCAGCCCCCAGGCTAGCGGGAGGGATCATGAGCAGTTCTTC. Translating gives CASSPQASGRDHEQFF.

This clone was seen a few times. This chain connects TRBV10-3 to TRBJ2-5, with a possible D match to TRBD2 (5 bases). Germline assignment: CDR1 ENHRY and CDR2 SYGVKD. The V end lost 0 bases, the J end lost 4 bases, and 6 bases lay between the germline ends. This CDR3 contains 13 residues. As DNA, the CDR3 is TGTGCCATCAGTGAGTCGGCGGGAGAGACCCAGTACTTC. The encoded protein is CAISESAGETQYF.

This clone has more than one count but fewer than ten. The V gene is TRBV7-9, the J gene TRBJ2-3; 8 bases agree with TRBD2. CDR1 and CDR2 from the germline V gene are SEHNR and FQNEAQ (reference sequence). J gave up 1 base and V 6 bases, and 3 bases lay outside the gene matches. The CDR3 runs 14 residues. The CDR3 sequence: CASSRREGTDTQYF. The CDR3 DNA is TGTGCCAGCAGTAGGCGGGAGGGCACAGATACGCAGTATTTT.

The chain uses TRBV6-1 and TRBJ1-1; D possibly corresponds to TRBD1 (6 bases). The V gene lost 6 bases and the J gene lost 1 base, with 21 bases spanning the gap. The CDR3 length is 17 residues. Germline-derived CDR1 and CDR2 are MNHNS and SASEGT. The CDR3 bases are TGTGCCAGCAGAGAACCTGTCTGGGGGCCGCCGAACACTGAAGCTTTCTTT. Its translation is CASREPVWGPPNTEAFF.

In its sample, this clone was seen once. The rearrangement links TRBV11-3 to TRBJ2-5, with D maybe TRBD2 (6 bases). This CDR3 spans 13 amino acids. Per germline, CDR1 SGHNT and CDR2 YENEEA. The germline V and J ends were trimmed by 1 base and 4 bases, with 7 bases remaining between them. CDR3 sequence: CASSLAGVETQYF. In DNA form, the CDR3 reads TGTGCCAGCAGCTTAGCGGGAGTAGAGACCCAGTACTTC.

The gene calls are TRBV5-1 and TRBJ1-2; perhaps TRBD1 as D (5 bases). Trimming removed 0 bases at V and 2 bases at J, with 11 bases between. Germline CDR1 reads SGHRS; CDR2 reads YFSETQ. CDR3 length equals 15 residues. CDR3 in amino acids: CASSLGQGVNYGYTF. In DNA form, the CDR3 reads TGCGCCAGCAGCTTGGGGCAGGGCGTCAACTATGGCTACACCTTC.

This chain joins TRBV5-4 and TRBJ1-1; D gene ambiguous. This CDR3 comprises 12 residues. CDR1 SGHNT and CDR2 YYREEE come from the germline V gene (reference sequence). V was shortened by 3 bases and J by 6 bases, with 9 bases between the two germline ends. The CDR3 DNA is TGTGCCAGCAGCTCCCGGGTGTCTGAAGCTTTCTTT. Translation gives CASSSRVSEAFF.

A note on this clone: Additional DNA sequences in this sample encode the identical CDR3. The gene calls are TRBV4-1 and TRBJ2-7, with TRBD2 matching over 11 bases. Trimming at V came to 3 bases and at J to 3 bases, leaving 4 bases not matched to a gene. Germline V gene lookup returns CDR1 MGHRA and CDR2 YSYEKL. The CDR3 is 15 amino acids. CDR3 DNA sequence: TGCGCCAGCAGCCATCCTACTAGCGGGAGCTACGAGCAGTACTTC. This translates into CASSHPTSGSYEQYF.